This T cell receptor (beta chain) was documented in a study of graft-versus-host responses after intestinal transplantation (dated by TCRdb to the early 2020s). Describing the broader study: Recipients received multivisceral, liver-intestinal, or isolated intestinal transplants. Of the roughly 26 intestinal transplant recipients enrolled in the cohort, one of whom was a retransplant, a few patients without pretransplant specimens were excluded. Instead of going to the commercial service, samples from three later patients were sequenced in-house on an Illumina MiSeq and processed with MiXCR. Alloreactive clones were identified by sequencing pre-transplant mixed lymphocyte reaction products and comparing these products with unstimulated pre-transplant donor and recipient T cells. A peak of at least 4% donor T cells among recipient peripheral blood mononuclear cells was the definition used for donor T cell macrochimerism. Graft-versus-host and host-versus-graft alloreactive T cell clones were tracked in the graft, circulation and bone marrow after intestinal transplantation using bulk TCR-beta CDR3 sequencing. Every recipient was given anti-thymocyte globulin induction, followed by roughly 3 years of maintenance tacrolimus and steroids.

The paper as a whole reports these results and caveats: The relatively low number and heterogeneity of intestinal transplant patients limited the conclusions. In patients with donor T cell macrochimerism, the allografts had high GvH to HvG T cell clonal ratios. Early after transplant, peak levels of circulating GvH clones were associated with declines in HvG clones. GvH clones turned up in recipient bone marrow, with some appearing earlier in ileal mucosa or blood, a pattern consistent with an intestinal mucosal origin.

By its share of the sample, this clone is medium-sized (0.01 to 0.1%). The record has no base qualities; no much larger clone is one base away. Read against the paper, the sample's time point label means: cells obtained before transplantation from donor or recipient. In the mixed lymphocyte reactions, around 200,000 CFSE-labeled pre-transplant responders were plated with around 200,000 irradiated violet-dye-labeled stimulators and cultured for 5 to 7 days. After the mixed lymphocyte reaction, proliferating CD3+CD4+CFSE-low and CD3+CD8+CFSE-low responder cells were FACS-sorted on a BD Influx sorter. The protocol used for the library was the immunoSEQ multiplex PCR assay. For most patients, genomic DNA was isolated with the Qiagen DNeasy Blood and Tissue Kit and sent frozen to Adaptive Biotechnologies for TCR sequencing. Adaptive Biotechnologies carried out high-throughput TCR-beta CDR3 sequencing of genomic DNA for most patients. Turning to the authors' computational methods: TCR sequencing data for around 19 patients were retrieved from Adaptive's ImmunoSEQ software; a few other patients were processed with MiXCR and VDJtools. To correct CD4 versus CD8 sorting errors, any sequence found in both subsets at a frequency ratio below 5:1 was removed. Because the origin of CDR3 nucleotide sequences shared between donor and recipient could not be assigned, those sequences were removed. To count as alloreactive, a clone needed at least 2-fold expansion over unstimulated cells and a minimum CFSE-low frequency of 0.002% (template counts) or 0.001% (read counts). A clone was considered mappable if detected in the sequenced pre-transplant spleen, lymph node, or MLR CFSE-low populations of the donor or recipient. The cumulative frequency of alloreactive clones was calculated as a percentage of all sequences, weighted by copy number. In its TCRdb copy, this immuneACCESS table keeps in-frame sequences only and misses some clones. Where compared with another copy, unresolved V genes explain less than half of these, and the others have no known cause. V, J and clone size are those of that table, while D and trimming were read from the DNA. The sample table holds 20,000 to 25,000 clones, of which roughly 41% were seen once. The biggest ten clones account for around 1.6% of the sample.

This sequence originates from a human patient who received an intestinal transplant. Sequenced here: alloreactive CD8+ T cells from a mixed lymphocyte reaction culture, sampled before intestinal transplant. The intended sense of this specimen's cell subset or site label: CFSE-low proliferating T cells sorted from roughly 6-day pre-transplant mixed lymphocyte reaction (GvH or HvG direction).

CDR3 sequence: CASSASGGPFYNEQFF. The nucleotides read TGTGCCAGCAGCGCCTCAGGGGGCCCGTTTTACAATGAGCAGTTCTTC. The rearrangement combines TRBV5-4 with TRBJ2-1; TRBD1 matches 8 bases in the middle. The cysteine opens and the phenylalanine closes a CDR3 of 16 amino acids. Here the CDR3 DNA is all that survives: 48 bases in frame from base 1. Looking up the germline V gene (reference sequence) yields CDR1 SGHNT and CDR2 YYREEE. V is pruned by 4 bases and J by 4 bases, leaving 10 bases of the junction without a gene match.